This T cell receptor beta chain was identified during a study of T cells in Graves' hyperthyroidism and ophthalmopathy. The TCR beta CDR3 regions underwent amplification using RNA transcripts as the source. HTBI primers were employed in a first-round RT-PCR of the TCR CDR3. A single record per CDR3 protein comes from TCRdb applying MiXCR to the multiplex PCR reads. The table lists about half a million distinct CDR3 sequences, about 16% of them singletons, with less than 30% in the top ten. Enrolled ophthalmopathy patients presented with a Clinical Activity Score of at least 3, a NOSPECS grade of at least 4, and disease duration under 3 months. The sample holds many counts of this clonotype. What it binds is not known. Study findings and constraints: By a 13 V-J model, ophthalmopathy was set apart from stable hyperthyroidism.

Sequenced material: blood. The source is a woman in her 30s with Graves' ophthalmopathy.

CDR3 DNA: TGCAGTGCTAGAGAATATCCGGGAGTGGGGGAGACCCAGTACTTC. This sequence encodes CSAREYPGVGETQYF. The chain is built from TRBV20-1 and TRBJ2-5; maybe TRBD2 (6 bases). The CDR3 is 15 amino acids. V lost 0 bases to trimming and J lost 5 bases, with 16 bases between them. Germline V gene lookup returns CDR1 DFQATT and CDR2 SNEGSKA (reference sequence).